This note documents a single T cell receptor beta chain sequence. The sample comes from a study of T cell changes during pregnancy in multiple sclerosis. Method: immunoSEQ multiplex PCR; TCRdb's copy keeps in-frame clones and lacks some. The sample records about 64,000 clones, around nine tenths being singletons. This CDR3 has 14 residues. Trimming took 5 bases from V and 0 from J, leaving 8 bases between them. Germline V gene sequence: CDR1 SGHTA, CDR2 FQGNSA. This clonotype was obtained from a female donor with multiple sclerosis, enrolled in a pregnancy study. The sequences come from peripheral blood, collected in the second trimester of pregnancy. This chain uses TRBV7-2 with TRBJ2-4, with D perhaps matching TRBD2 (6 bases). CDR3 residues: CASSPGLAKNIQYF. Here the CDR3 DNA reads TGTGCCAGCAGCCCGGGACTAGCCAAAAACATTCAGTACTTC.